Below are 17 T cell receptor beta chains sequenced from a single sample in a study of tumor and adjacent non-tumor tissue in lung cancer. The template was RNA from unsorted bulk tissue. A modified ARM-PCR protocol with three rounds of nested PCR amplified TCRbeta. In TCRdb, the multiplex PCR reads were re-called with MiXCR into one record per CDR3 protein. The sample gives over 110,000 distinct CDR3 sequences, approximately 72% of which show up once; about 20% is in the top ten. Material for sequencing was lung tumor tissue. These receptor sequences come from a man in his sixties with small cell lung cancer.

Remarks on this clonotype: One end of the junction does not line up with germline, which may come from a read error. The chain has TRBV11-3 and TRBJ2-2; TRBD2 might be the D (5 bases). This CDR3 comprises 11 residues. CDR1 and CDR2 (germline): SGHNT, YENEEA. The CDR3 DNA reads TGTGCCAGCAGCTATCACGGGGAGTTGTTTTTT. Its translation: CASSYHGELFF. The full variable domain, with the rest looked up from reference TRBV11-3 and TRBJ2-2, is EAGVVQSPRYKIIEKKQPVAFWCNPISGHNTLYWYLQNLGQGPELLIRYENEEAVDDSQLPKDRFSAERLKGVDSTLKIQPAELGDSAVYLCASSYHGELFFGEGSRLTVL.

V is TRBV5-8 and J is TRBJ2-5; D may be TRBD2 (5 bases). Germline V CDR1 and CDR2: SGHTS, YDEGEE. V lost 4 bases and J 4 bases, leaving 11 bases between the germline ends. CDR3 size: 13 residues. CDR3 coding DNA: TGTGCCAGCAGCAAGGCTAGCCGAGAGACCCAGTACTTC. Its translation is CASSKASRETQYF.

This CDR3 is CASSEAGFWSPLHF. For the CDR3, the DNA is TGTGCCAGCAGTGAAGCGGGGTTCTGGTCACCCCTCCACTTT. This chain links TRBV6-1 with TRBJ1-6; D not certain. Between the trimmed V and J ends, which lost 0 bases and 10 bases, there was a span of 10 bases. This CDR3 is 14 amino acids long. Looked up from germline, CDR1 is MNHNS and CDR2 is SASEGT.

V is TRBV11-2 and J is TRBJ2-2; no clear D. CDR1 is SGHAT, CDR2 FQNNGV, per germline. V lost 0 bases to trimming and J lost 4 bases, with 12 bases between them. The CDR3 runs 16 residues. The DNA of the CDR3 is TGTGCCAGCAGCTTAGATTGGATATGGGTCACCGGGGAGCTGTTTTTT. This gives the protein CASSLDWIWVTGELFF.

Notes on this clonotype: This may arise from a read error, as a much more abundant clone is one base away. The chain links TRBV7-8 to TRBJ2-3; D may be TRBD1 (6 bases). The CDR3 is 13 residues long. The V gene's germline CDR1 is SGHVS and CDR2 FQNEAQ. The CDR3 DNA follows: TGTGCCATCCGGATTGGGGGCACAGATACGCATTATTTT. Protein: CAIRIGGTDTHYF. Drawing the rest from reference TRBV7-8 and TRBJ2-3, the complete variable domain is GAGVSQSPRYKVAKRGQDVALRCDPISGHVSLFWYQQALGQGPEFLTYFQNEAQLDKSGLPSDRFFAERPEGSVSTLKIQRTQQEDSAVYLCAIRIGGTDTHYFGPGTRLTVL.

This clonotype was detected many times. This rearrangement joins TRBV28 to TRBJ2-3, with D tentatively TRBD2 (6 bases). The CDR3 runs to 16 residues. Trimming stripped 2 bases from V and 1 base from J, with 13 bases between. CDR1 is MDHEN and CDR2 is SYDVKM in the germline V gene. The CDR3 sequence: CASSLIGRGRTDTQYF. The CDR3 DNA sequence: TGTGCCAGCAGTTTAATTGGGCGGGGCCGCACAGATACGCAGTATTTT. The variable domain in full, completed from reference TRBV28 and TRBJ2-3, reads DVKVTQSSRYLVKRTGEKVFLECVQDMDHENMFWYRQDPGLGLRLIYFSYDVKMKEKGDIPEGYSVSREKKERFSLILESASTNQTSMYLCASSLIGRGRTDTQYFGPGTRLTVL.

Details on this clonotype: This may stem from a read error, because a much larger clone lies one nucleotide away. The rearrangement joins TRBV20-1 to TRBJ2-5; D gene unclear. V lost 0 bases, J lost 7 bases, and 18 bases lay in between. Germline V gene data show CDR1 as DFQATT and CDR2 as SNEGSKA (reference sequence). This CDR3 region has 15 residues. The chain's CDR3 is CSARDLGERRGTQYF. The DNA for the CDR3 is TGCAGTGCTAGAGATCTTGGCGAAAGGAGAGGGACCCAGTACTTC.

Turning to this clonotype: A much larger clone differs by one base, so this may be a read error. The rearrangement uses TRBV29-1 and TRBJ1-3, with D hard to call. CDR3 size: 15 residues. Germline CDR1 SQVTM, CDR2 ANQGSEA. The V and J ends lost 0 bases and 8 bases respectively, with 17 bases between them. CDR3 nucleotides: TGCAGCGTTGAAGATCGGCCGGGCAGCGGAGACACCATATATTTT. It codes for CSVEDRPGSGDTIYF.

A remark on this clonotype: A much more abundant neighbour one base away suggests this may be a read error. In DNA form, the CDR3 reads TGCAGTGCTCAAGAGGACGGCTACGAGCAGTACTTC. Its translation: CSAQEDGYEQYF. The chain carries TRBV20-1 and TRBJ2-7; D unclear. Trimming took off 5 bases at V and 3 bases at J, with 11 bases between the two ends. This CDR3 is 12 amino acids long. Germline V CDR1 and CDR2: DFQATT, SNEGSKA (reference sequence).

This clonotype has just one count. The rearrangement joins TRBV5-1 to TRBJ2-1, with TRBD2 matching over 7 bases. The ends lost 0 bases at V and 7 bases at J; junction bases unmatched: 10. The germline V gene encodes CDR1 SGHRS and CDR2 YFSETQ. The CDR3 spans 16 residues. In DNA, the CDR3 is TGCGCCAGCAGCTTGGCCGAGGGAGGGCCCTCGAATGAGCAGTTCTTC. Translation: CASSLAEGGPSNEQFF.

CDR3 DNA sequence: TGTGCCTGGAGTGTAGGGCAGGGACCCTTGAATGAGCAGTTCTTC. This sequence encodes CAWSVGQGPLNEQFF. The chain carries TRBV30 and TRBJ2-1; D is possibly TRBD1 or TRBD2 (5 bases each). Per the germline V gene, CDR1 is GTSNPN and CDR2 is SVGIG (reference sequence). V lost 0 bases to trimming and J lost 7 bases, with 16 bases between them. The CDR3 has 15 residues.

This clonotype came up a few times. The chain employs TRBV11-3 and TRBJ2-1, with a weak D call TRBD1 (6 bases). V was cut by 1 base and J by 8 bases, with 9 bases left in between. The CDR3 is made up of 13 amino acids. Germline V gene sequence: CDR1 SGHNT, CDR2 YENEEA. CDR3 nucleotides: TGTGCCAGCAGCTTAGGACAGGATGATGAGCAGTTCTTC. Amino acids: CASSLGQDDEQFF.

This clonotype was detected a few times. Compared with germline, one end of the junction differs, possibly owing to a read error. This chain joins TRBV11-3 and TRBJ2-1; D possibly uses TRBD1 or TRBD2 (5 bases each). Looked up from germline, CDR1 is SGHNT and CDR2 is YENEEA. The CDR3 has 13 residues. CDR3 amino acids: CANSLDAGGRQFF. CDR3 bases: TGTGCCAACAGCTTAGATGCTGGGGGTCGGCAGTTCTTC. Drawing the rest from reference TRBV11-3 and TRBJ2-1, the complete variable domain is EAGVVQSPRYKIIEKKQPVAFWCNPISGHNTLYWYLQNLGQGPELLIRYENEEAVDDSQLPKDRFSAERLKGVDSTLKIQPAELGDSAVYLCANSLDAGGRQFFGPGTRLTVL.

As regards this clonotype: The junction does not match germline at one end; this may be a read error. V and J are TRBV11-3 and TRBJ2-3, with D tentatively TRBD1 (5 bases). The CDR3 sequence is 12 residues long. Germline CDR1 is SGHNT and CDR2 is YENEEA. CDR3 bases: TGTGCCAGCAGCTTGGAGACAGACACGCACTATTTT. Translation: CASSLETDTHYF. Supplemented by reference TRBV11-3 and TRBJ2-3, the full variable domain reads EAGVVQSPRYKIIEKKQPVAFWCNPISGHNTLYWYLQNLGQGPELLIRYENEEAVDDSQLPKDRFSAERLKGVDSTLKIQPAELGDSAVYLCASSLETDTHYFGPGTRLTVL.

The chain joins TRBV29-1 to TRBJ2-1; D is ambiguous. The CDR3 is 16 amino acids. The V end was cut by 0 bases, the J end by 0 bases, with 12 bases between. Germline assignment: CDR1 SQVTM and CDR2 ANQGSEA. The CDR3 loop reads CSVEDLAASSYNEQFF. In DNA, the CDR3 is TGCAGCGTTGAAGATCTGGCGGCCAGCTCCTACAATGAGCAGTTCTTC.

About this clonotype: Given a much more abundant clone one base away, this may be a read error. The rearrangement links TRBV6-1 to TRBJ1-2; tentative D call: TRBD1 (6 bases). Germline V gene lookup returns CDR1 MNHNS and CDR2 SASEGT. Trimming removed 3 bases at V and 7 bases at J, with 18 bases between. The CDR3 sequence is 15 residues long. The CDR3 loop reads CASSDLSQGKRGYTF. The CDR3 nucleotides are TGTGCCAGCAGTGACCTCAGTCAGGGGAAACGTGGCTACACCTTC.

Note on this clonotype: A much larger clone differs from this one at a single base, so this may be a read error. V and J are TRBV6-2 or TRBV6-3 and TRBJ2-7, with D perhaps given as TRBD1 or TRBD2 (5 bases each). V dropped 0 bases and J dropped 3 bases, with 9 bases sitting between them. The CDR3 has 14 residues. Germline-derived CDR1 and CDR2 are MNHEY and SVGEGT. CDR3: CASSYSRGYYEQYF. CDR3 nucleotide sequence: TGTGCCAGCAGTTACTCGAGGGGTTACTACGAGCAGTACTTC.